What follows is one TCR beta chain and its context. These data are taken from a study of OX40 agonist ivuxolimab in advanced cancers. About the study: Three patients got partial responses; one had hepatocellular carcinoma and two had cutaneous melanoma.

Here immunoSEQ multiplex PCR was the method, and the copy in TCRdb shows in-frame clones only, minus some. Of tens of thousands of clones listed, 88% are singletons. V shed 2 bases and J shed 2 bases, with 12 bases lying between them. The CDR3 totals 15 residues. Germline assignment: CDR1 SEHNR and CDR2 FQNEAQ (reference sequence). The receptor was isolated from an adult with an advanced solid tumor such as melanoma, head and neck, liver or kidney cancer. Sequences were derived from CD4+ or CD8+ T cells sorted from blood, sampled in a trial of the OX40 agonist ivuxolimab. The genes are TRBV7-9 and TRBJ2-5; tentatively, D is TRBD1 or TRBD2 (5 bases each). The DNA of the CDR3 is TGTGCCAGCAGCTTACCAGAGGGGCTACAAGAGACCCAGTACTTC. Residues: CASSLPEGLQETQYF.